These T cell receptor beta chains were read from a single sample in a study of T cell responses to AZD1222 COVID-19 vaccine. TCRdb keeps only in-frame clones here, not all; method: immunoSEQ multiplex PCR. The sample consists of approximately 260,000 clones, more than 85% of them appearing once. The sample here was peripheral blood, taken on day 0 of AZD1222 vaccination. The receptor source for this set is an adult in good health. Each CDR3 is given with its conserved first and last residue. The D gene is left open where the match is weak. Clone size is given for some rows only: seen once, a few or many times, or a class if the clone is expanded.

d_call: TRBD1
j_call: TRBJ1-6
v_call: TRBV15
clone_size: -
cdr3_nt: TGTGCCACCAGCAGAGAAACAGGGGGTTCACCCCTCCACTTT
cdr3_aa: CATSRETGGSPLHF

d_call: TRBD1
j_call: TRBJ1-5
v_call: TRBV6-2/TRBV6-3
clone_size: -
cdr3_nt: TGTGCCAGCAGCCCCGGGACAGGGTTGCAGCCCCAGCATTTT
cdr3_aa: CASSPGTGLQPQHF

d_call: -
j_call: TRBJ2-7
v_call: TRBV25-1
clone_size: -
cdr3_nt: TGTGCCAGCTTTCATCCGCTGGCCCGAAAAGGCTCCTACGAGCAGTACTTC
cdr3_aa: CASFHPLARKGSYEQYF

d_call: -
j_call: TRBJ1-3
v_call: TRBV7-2
clone_size: -
cdr3_nt: TGTGCCAGCAGCTTAGTTCGCGGGGTTCCTGGAAACACCATATATTTT
cdr3_aa: CASSLVRGVPGNTIYF

d_call: TRBD1
j_call: TRBJ1-4
v_call: TRBV2
clone_size: -
cdr3_nt: TGTGCCAGCAGTACGACAGGGGGAGGTGAAAAACTGTTTTTT
cdr3_aa: CASSTTGGGEKLFF

d_call: -
j_call: TRBJ1-2
v_call: TRBV5-1
clone_size: -
cdr3_nt: TGCGCCAGCAGCATTAGACAGTCCTATGGCTACACCTTC
cdr3_aa: CASSIRQSYGYTF

d_call: -
j_call: TRBJ2-1
v_call: TRBV7-9
clone_size: -
cdr3_nt: TGTGCCAGCAGCCCACAGGGTTGGGGCGGTGAGCAGTTCTTC
cdr3_aa: CASSPQGWGGEQFF

d_call: -
j_call: TRBJ2-7
v_call: TRBV5-1
clone_size: -
cdr3_nt: TGCGCCAGCAGCTCCCGGGACTCCTATGGGGAGCAGTACTTC
cdr3_aa: CASSSRDSYGEQYF

d_call: TRBD2
j_call: TRBJ2-1
v_call: TRBV2
clone_size: -
cdr3_nt: TGTGCCAGCAGTGTGGGAGTTACTAGCGGGGGGTGGGATGAGCAGTTCTTC
cdr3_aa: CASSVGVTSGGWDEQFF

d_call: -
j_call: TRBJ1-1
v_call: TRBV25-1
clone_size: -
cdr3_nt: TGTGCCAGCAGCGACCCTCGAGGGCTGACTTTCTTT
cdr3_aa: CASSDPRGLTFF

d_call: TRBD1
j_call: TRBJ1-6
v_call: TRBV19
clone_size: -
cdr3_nt: TGTGCCAGCTCCCGACAGGGGGCCGTATCAAGGTCACCCCTCCACTTT
cdr3_aa: CASSRQGAVSRSPLHF

d_call: -
j_call: TRBJ1-1
v_call: TRBV27
clone_size: -
cdr3_nt: TGTGCCAGCAGTCCCGACAGACCGACTAACACTGAAGCTTTCTTT
cdr3_aa: CASSPDRPTNTEAFF

d_call: TRBD1
j_call: TRBJ1-1
v_call: TRBV4-3
clone_size: -
cdr3_nt: TGCGCCAGCAGCCAAACCCGGGACAGGAGGTTAAACACTGAAGCTTTCTTT
cdr3_aa: CASSQTRDRRLNTEAFF

d_call: TRBD2
j_call: TRBJ2-7
v_call: TRBV6-2/TRBV6-3
clone_size: -
cdr3_nt: TGTGCCAGCAGTCGACTAGCGCGTTTCTCCTACGAGCAGTACTTC
cdr3_aa: CASSRLARFSYEQYF

d_call: -
j_call: TRBJ2-2
v_call: TRBV3-1/TRBV3-2
clone_size: -
cdr3_nt: TGTGCCAGCAGCCAAGTAGGGGAGCTGTTTTTT
cdr3_aa: CASSQVGELFF

d_call: -
j_call: TRBJ1-6
v_call: TRBV4-2
clone_size: -
cdr3_nt: TGTGCCAGCAGCCACCGGGACATCTCCTATAATTCACCCCTCCACTTT
cdr3_aa: CASSHRDISYNSPLHF

d_call: TRBD2
j_call: TRBJ2-2
v_call: TRBV9
clone_size: once
cdr3_nt: TGTGCCAGCAGTGCCGGGGGGATAGACGGGGAGCTGTTTTTT
cdr3_aa: CASSAGGIDGELFF

d_call: -
j_call: TRBJ2-7
v_call: TRBV21-1
clone_size: -
cdr3_nt: TGTGCCAGCAGCAAAAATGGGGCCGCCTACGAGCAGTACTTC
cdr3_aa: CASSKNGAAYEQYF

d_call: -
j_call: TRBJ1-1
v_call: TRBV24-1
clone_size: medium-sized
cdr3_nt: TGTGCCACCAGTGATTCGCGGGGTAACACTGAAGCTTTCTTT
cdr3_aa: CATSDSRGNTEAFF

d_call: TRBD2
j_call: TRBJ2-7
v_call: TRBV5-4
clone_size: -
cdr3_nt: TGTGCCAGCAGCGCGGGACTAGCGGGAGTCGACTACGAGCAGTACTTC
cdr3_aa: CASSAGLAGVDYEQYF

d_call: -
j_call: TRBJ2-7
v_call: TRBV30
clone_size: -
cdr3_nt: TGTGCCTGGAACACCCTGAGGGGTGGGTGGGAGCAGTACTTC
cdr3_aa: CAWNTLRGGWEQYF

d_call: -
j_call: TRBJ2-5
v_call: TRBV7-2
clone_size: -
cdr3_nt: TGTGCCAGCAGCGGCATTCCTGGGACAATGACCCAGTACTTC
cdr3_aa: CASSGIPGTMTQYF

d_call: -
j_call: TRBJ2-7
v_call: TRBV7-2
clone_size: -
cdr3_nt: TGTGCCAGCAGCTCAACTTACGAGCAGTACTTC
cdr3_aa: CASSSTYEQYF

d_call: TRBD1
j_call: TRBJ2-7
v_call: TRBV11-2
clone_size: -
cdr3_nt: TGTGCCAGCAGCCGGGACAGGGACTACGTGTGGCAGTACTTC
cdr3_aa: CASSRDRDYVWQYF

d_call: TRBD1
j_call: TRBJ2-1
v_call: TRBV27
clone_size: -
cdr3_nt: TGTGCCAGCAGTTTTTGGGACAGGGTCAACAATGAGCAGTTCTTC
cdr3_aa: CASSFWDRVNNEQFF

d_call: -
j_call: TRBJ2-2
v_call: TRBV11-3
clone_size: few
cdr3_nt: TGTGCCAGCAGCTTAGACCGCATGGACCGGGAGCTGTTTTTT
cdr3_aa: CASSLDRMDRELFF

d_call: -
j_call: TRBJ1-1
v_call: TRBV19
clone_size: -
cdr3_nt: TGTGCCAGTAGTAAATCCCAGTCTATCCCTGAAGCTTTCTTT
cdr3_aa: CASSKSQSIPEAFF

d_call: -
j_call: TRBJ2-7
v_call: TRBV6-5
clone_size: -
cdr3_nt: TGTGCCAGCAGTTACTTCTGGTCGGGTAAAAACGAGCAGTACTTC
cdr3_aa: CASSYFWSGKNEQYF

d_call: -
j_call: TRBJ1-4
v_call: TRBV7-9
clone_size: -
cdr3_nt: TGTGCCAGCAGCTTCGGGCTTAATGAAAAACTGTTTTTT
cdr3_aa: CASSFGLNEKLFF

d_call: -
j_call: TRBJ1-2
v_call: TRBV2
clone_size: -
cdr3_nt: TGTGCCAGCAGTGAACGAGGAAGGAACTATGGCTACACCTTC
cdr3_aa: CASSERGRNYGYTF

d_call: -
j_call: TRBJ1-2
v_call: TRBV7-6
clone_size: once
cdr3_nt: TGTGCCAGCAGTTTATCGGACAAGGCCACTTATGGCTACACCTTC
cdr3_aa: CASSLSDKATYGYTF

d_call: -
j_call: TRBJ1-6
v_call: TRBV3-1/TRBV3-2
clone_size: -
cdr3_nt: TGTGCCAGCAGCCATGTGGTGAGGGGGTCACCCCTCCACTTT
cdr3_aa: CASSHVVRGSPLHF

d_call: TRBD1
j_call: TRBJ2-7
v_call: TRBV19
clone_size: -
cdr3_nt: TGTGCCAGTAGTATGGACAGGACAGAGTCCTACGAGCAGTACTTC
cdr3_aa: CASSMDRTESYEQYF

d_call: -
j_call: TRBJ2-1
v_call: TRBV10-3
clone_size: -
cdr3_nt: TGTGCCATCAGTGAGAGGGACAACTCCTACAATGAGCAGTTCTTC
cdr3_aa: CAISERDNSYNEQFF

d_call: -
j_call: TRBJ2-7
v_call: TRBV5-1
clone_size: -
cdr3_nt: TGCGCCAGCAGCGGCCAGGGAGGAGCCTACGAGCAGTACTTC
cdr3_aa: CASSGQGGAYEQYF

d_call: -
j_call: TRBJ1-5
v_call: TRBV5-1
clone_size: -
cdr3_nt: TGCGCCAGCAGCTTTGGGGCCGCTAATCAGCCCCAGCATTTT
cdr3_aa: CASSFGAANQPQHF

d_call: TRBD1
j_call: TRBJ1-4
v_call: TRBV4-1
clone_size: -
cdr3_nt: TGCGCCAGCAGCCCCCGGACAGGCACCAATGAAAAACTGTTTTTT
cdr3_aa: CASSPRTGTNEKLFF

d_call: -
j_call: TRBJ1-5
v_call: TRBV11-2
clone_size: -
cdr3_nt: TGTGCCAGCAGCTTAGAACGGAGTCAGCCCCAGCATTTT
cdr3_aa: CASSLERSQPQHF

d_call: -
j_call: TRBJ1-5
v_call: TRBV19
clone_size: -
cdr3_nt: TGTGCCAGTAGTATTTTCCATTCAGAAGGGATTTCTAGCAATCAGCCCCAGCATTTT
cdr3_aa: CASSIFHSEGISSNQPQHF

d_call: -
j_call: TRBJ1-2
v_call: TRBV7-7
clone_size: once
cdr3_nt: TGTGCCAGCAGCTTATGGGGGAGCGGCTATGGCTACACCTTC
cdr3_aa: CASSLWGSGYGYTF

d_call: TRBD2
j_call: TRBJ2-1
v_call: TRBV11-2
clone_size: -
cdr3_nt: TGTGCCAGCAGCCCACGGACTAGCAGTGAGCAGTTCTTC
cdr3_aa: CASSPRTSSEQFF

d_call: TRBD1
j_call: TRBJ2-7
v_call: TRBV5-1
clone_size: -
cdr3_nt: TGCGCCAGCAGCTTGGGGACCCGACAGGGTTATTACGAGCAGTACTTC
cdr3_aa: CASSLGTRQGYYEQYF

d_call: TRBD2
j_call: TRBJ2-4
v_call: TRBV28
clone_size: -
cdr3_nt: TGTGCCAGCCTCGGGGCTAGCGGAGCCAAAAACATTCAGTACTTC
cdr3_aa: CASLGASGAKNIQYF